This TCR beta chain was found in a study of T cells in Graves' hyperthyroidism and ophthalmopathy. Notes on this clonotype: Its specificity is not known.

Study observations and caveats: Ophthalmopathy prediction by the model preceded onset by a median approximately 6.9 months.

RNA transcripts were the template for amplifying TCR beta CDR3 regions. Using the HTBI primer set, a first-round RT-PCR was run on the TCR CDR3. TCRdb fed the multiplex PCR reads into MiXCR, producing one record per CDR3 protein. The table has roughly 200,000 distinct CDR3 sequences, around 17% seen once. The CDR3 spans 10 residues. The germline CDR1 and CDR2 sequences are GTSNPN and SVGIG (reference sequence). The PBMCs had their origin in 7.5 to 10 ml of fresh peripheral blood. This TCR was sampled from a man aged 35 to 55 with Graves' hyperthyroidism. This chain connects TRBV30 to TRBJ1-2; D gene ambiguous. The sample taken for sequencing was blood. The CDR3 sequence is CAIRVGGYTF. The DNA for the CDR3 is TGTGCAATAAGAGTCGGGGGCTACACCTTC.